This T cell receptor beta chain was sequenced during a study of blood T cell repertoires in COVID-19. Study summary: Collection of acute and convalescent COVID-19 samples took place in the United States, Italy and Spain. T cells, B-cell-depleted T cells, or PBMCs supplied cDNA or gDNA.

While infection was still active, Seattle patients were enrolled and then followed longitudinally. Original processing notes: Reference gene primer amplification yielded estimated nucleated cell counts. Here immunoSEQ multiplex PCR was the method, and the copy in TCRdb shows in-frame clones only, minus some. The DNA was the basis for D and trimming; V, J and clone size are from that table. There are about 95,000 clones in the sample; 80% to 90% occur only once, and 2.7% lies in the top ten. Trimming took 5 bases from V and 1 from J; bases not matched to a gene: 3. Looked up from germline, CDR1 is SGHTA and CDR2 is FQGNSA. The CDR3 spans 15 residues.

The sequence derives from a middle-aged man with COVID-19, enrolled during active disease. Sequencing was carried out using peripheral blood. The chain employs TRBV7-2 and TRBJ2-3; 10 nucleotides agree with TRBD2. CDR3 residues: CASSQRGGGTDTQYF. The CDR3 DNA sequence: TGTGCCAGCAGCCAGCGGGGGGGAGGCACAGATACGCAGTATTTT.